Listed below are T cell receptor beta chains from one sample, sequenced in a study of OX40 agonist ivuxolimab in advanced cancers. Only in-frame clones appear in the TCRdb table, and some are missing; sequencing was by immunoSEQ multiplex PCR. The sample has under 100,000 clones, roughly 80% seen once. Sequencing used CD4+ or CD8+ T cells sorted from blood, obtained in a trial of the OX40 agonist ivuxolimab. These receptors were obtained from an adult with an advanced solid tumor such as melanoma, head and neck, liver or kidney cancer. CDR3s include the opening cysteine and the closing phenylalanine or tryptophan. Each record gives: clone size, J gene, D gene, V gene, CDR3 DNA, CDR3 protein. The D gene is left open where the match is weak. Some rows mark clone size as missing; the rest say once, few, many or name a class of expanded clone.

.	TRBJ1-1	.	TRBV28	TGTGCCAGCAGTCCTGCCGAGGCGGGGGGGACTGAAGCTTTCTTT	CASSPAEAGGTEAFF
.	TRBJ2-3	.	TRBV27	TGTGCCAGCGGGGGACTTCTTATCACAGATACGCAGTATTTT	CASGGLLITDTQYF
.	TRBJ1-1	.	TRBV5-1	TGCGCCAGCAGCTTGGACATAAACACTGAAGCTTTCTTT	CASSLDINTEAFF
.	TRBJ1-1	.	TRBV6-5	TGTGCCAGCACTAACAGGCAGGGAAACACTGAAGCTTTCTTT	CASTNRQGNTEAFF
.	TRBJ2-6	.	TRBV5-4	TGTGCCAGCAGCCCCGAAAGGGGTAGGTCTGGGGCCAACGTCCTGACTTTC	CASSPERGRSGANVLTF
few	TRBJ2-7	TRBD1	TRBV27	TGTGCCAGCAGTTTCGAACCGGGACAGGGTCTCAAGCAGTACTTC	CASSFEPGQGLKQYF
.	TRBJ1-1	.	TRBV18	TGTGCCAGCTCGTCGGCCGGGTTGAACACTGAAGCTTTCTTT	CASSSAGLNTEAFF
once	TRBJ2-1	TRBD2	TRBV7-2	TGTGCCAGCAGCTGGACTAGCGGGAGTCAAGAGCAGTTCTTC	CASSWTSGSQEQFF
.	TRBJ1-3	.	TRBV5-8	TGTGCCAGCAGCTCTGAAGGAAACACCATATATTTT	CASSSEGNTIYF
.	TRBJ2-7	.	TRBV29-1	TGCAGCGTTGAAGTGGGACCTATCTACGAGCAGTACTTC	CSVEVGPIYEQYF
.	TRBJ2-7	.	TRBV5-5	TGTGCCAGCAGCGGGGCCATCCTAGGGCTAGCCTACGAGCAGTACTTC	CASSGAILGLAYEQYF
.	TRBJ2-7	.	TRBV7-2	TGTGCCAGCAGCTTAGGGGCGGGGAAGACCTACGAGCAGTACTTC	CASSLGAGKTYEQYF
.	TRBJ1-2	TRBD1	TRBV6-5	TGTGCCAGCAGTTTCAGGACAGGCCTCCTTGAGGAATACACCTTC	CASSFRTGLLEEYTF
.	TRBJ2-3	TRBD2	TRBV5-1	TGCGCCAGCAGCAGCGGACTAGCGGGAGGGGCAGATACGCAGTATTTT	CASSSGLAGGADTQYF
.	TRBJ2-2	.	TRBV4-1	TGCGCCAGCAGCCAAGTCATCAGGAGGAGGGGGCGCCTGGGCGGGGAGCTGTTTTTT	CASSQVIRRRGRLGGELFF
.	TRBJ1-5	.	TRBV4-1	TGCGCCAGCAGCCAAGGGGGGCAGGCGGGCGGTCAGCCCCAGCATTTT	CASSQGGQAGGQPQHF
once	TRBJ2-1	.	TRBV5-1	TGCGCCAGCAGCCCCGGAAGCTCCTACAATGAGCAGTTCTTC	CASSPGSSYNEQFF
.	TRBJ2-1	TRBD2	TRBV7-7	TGTGCCAGCAGCCCCGGGACTAGCGGGAGGCATGAGCAGTTCTTC	CASSPGTSGRHEQFF
.	TRBJ2-2	TRBD1	TRBV6-6	TGTGCCAGCAGTAGGGGACAGGGGGTCACCGGGGAGCTGTTTTTT	CASSRGQGVTGELFF
.	TRBJ2-1	TRBD1	TRBV15	TGTGCCACCAGCACCCTTGCCGGGACAGGGGGCAATGAGCAGTTCTTC	CATSTLAGTGGNEQFF
.	TRBJ2-1	TRBD2	TRBV5-4	TGCGCCAGCAGCCTACTAGCGGACTCCTACAATGAGCAGTTCTTC	CASSLLADSYNEQFF
.	TRBJ2-5	TRBD1	TRBV19	TGTGCCAGCGGGGACAGGGGGTTTGAGACCCAGTACTTC	CASGDRGFETQYF
.	TRBJ2-7	.	TRBV19	TGTGCCAGTAGTAACTCTCCCTCCTACGAGCAGTACTTC	CASSNSPSYEQYF
.	TRBJ2-7	TRBD1	TRBV7-2	TGTGCCAGCAGCACCCAGACAGGGGGGTACGAGCAGTACTTC	CASSTQTGGYEQYF
.	TRBJ1-2	.	TRBV5-1	TGCGCCAGCAGCTGGACCGGGAGGCTTACTCCTAACTATGGCTACACCTTC	CASSWTGRLTPNYGYTF
.	TRBJ1-5	.	TRBV18	TGTGCCAGCTCACCACCTTCCTCAGCCTATAGCAATCAGCCCCAGCATTTT	CASSPPSSAYSNQPQHF
.	TRBJ1-1	.	TRBV5-6	TGTGCCAGCAGCTTGGGGGTGAGGGCGAACACTGAAGCTTTCTTT	CASSLGVRANTEAFF
.	TRBJ1-3	.	TRBV11-2	TGTGCCAGCAGCGGGCTCACGCGCCGCTCTGGAAACACCATATATTTT	CASSGLTRRSGNTIYF
few	TRBJ2-3	.	TRBV29-1	TGCAGCGTTATAGAGGTAGATACGCAGTATTTT	CSVIEVDTQYF
.	TRBJ1-2	.	TRBV9	TGTGCCAGCAGCGTAGATCCGTCTCCCTATGGCTACACCTTC	CASSVDPSPYGYTF